The next 23 T cell receptor beta chains were all read from a single sample in a study of read filtering for tumor transcriptome and immune sequencing. From roughly 0.4 ug of RNA, a library with molecular barcoded alpha/delta and beta/gamma adaptors was made. TCRdb redid the calling of the reads with MiXCR, one entry per CDR3 protein. The sample lists tens of thousands of distinct CDR3 sequences; roughly a fifth were seen once. Source material: a population of CD138-negative cells sorted from bone marrow. These receptors all come from a donor at least 40 years old with multiple myeloma.

Remarks on this clonotype: This may arise from a read error, as a much more abundant clone is one base away. V and J are TRBV14 and TRBJ2-2; tentative D call: TRBD2 (5 bases). This CDR3 is 13 amino acids long. The germline V gene encodes CDR1 SGHDN and CDR2 FVKESK. This CDR3 reads CASSREFTGELVF. The CDR3 region has the DNA TGTGCCAGCAGCCGAGAGTTCACCGGGGAGCTGGTTTTT.

The table lists this clonotype with many counts. This chain connects TRBV29-1 to TRBJ2-7; 7 nucleotides line up with TRBD1. Trimming at V came to 6 bases and at J to 7 bases, leaving 6 bases not matched to a gene. Germline loops: CDR1 SQVTM, CDR2 ANQGSEA. This CDR3 contains 11 residues. The CDR3 here is CSVNTGDEQYF. In DNA form, the CDR3 reads TGCAGCGTCAATACAGGGGATGAGCAGTACTTC.

This clonotype was seen more than once but under ten times. The J gene is TRBJ1-5, the V gene TRBV2; D uncertain. The CDR3 runs 13 residues. The V end lost 7 bases, the J end lost 7 bases, and 14 bases lay between the germline ends. In germline, CDR1 is SNHLY, CDR2 FYNNEI. The chain's CDR3 is CASTVQREQPQHF. The CDR3 coding sequence is TGTGCCAGCACTGTACAGAGAGAGCAGCCCCAGCATTTT.

The chain employs TRBV3-1 and TRBJ1-1; D is possibly TRBD1 (6 bases). Trimming pared 1 base from V and 5 bases from J, leaving 11 bases between. The CDR3 is 14 amino acids. Germline assignment: CDR1 LGHDT and CDR2 YNNKEL (reference sequence). CDR3 in DNA: TGTGCCAGCAGCCAAGCCCTGGGGGCGACTGAAGCTTTCTTT. Amino acid sequence: CASSQALGATEAFF.

The chain recombines TRBV28 with TRBJ1-4; maybe TRBD1 (5 bases). V dropped 5 bases and J dropped 0 bases, with 7 bases sitting between them. Germline loops: CDR1 MDHEN, CDR2 SYDVKM. CDR3 size: 14 residues. The CDR3 DNA is TGTGCCAGCAGTCCAGGGTCAACTAATGAAAAACTGTTTTTT. Protein product: CASSPGSTNEKLFF.

As regards this clonotype: It is likely a read error: a sequence one base away is far more abundant. The V gene is TRBV6-1, the J gene TRBJ2-5; no clear D gene. This CDR3 region has 12 residues. In germline, CDR1 is MNHNS, CDR2 SASEGT. Trimming pared 3 bases from V and 5 bases from J, leaving 7 bases between. Here the CDR3 reads CASSEAWETQYF. CDR3 DNA sequence: TGTGCCAGCAGTGAGGCATGGGAGACCCAGTACTTC.

This clonotype was picked up many times. The chain is built from TRBV28 and TRBJ2-1; a possible D gene is TRBD1 (5 bases). There are 16 residues in the CDR3. Trimming stripped 6 bases from V and 0 bases from J, with 15 bases between. Germline CDR1 is MDHEN and CDR2 is SYDVKM. The CDR3 DNA is TGTGCCAGCAGCAGTGAGGACACCTTCTCCTACAATGAGCAGTTCTTC. As protein: CASSSEDTFSYNEQFF.

V is TRBV19 and J is TRBJ1-5; tentative D call: TRBD1 (5 bases). The CDR3 sequence is 16 residues long. V lost 6 bases and J lost 0, with 15 bases in between. In germline, CDR1 is LNHDA, CDR2 SQIVND (reference sequence). For the CDR3, the DNA is TGTGCCAGTAGGGGGGGAGGCACCGGTAGCAATCAGCCCCAGCATTTT. Its protein product is CASRGGGTGSNQPQHF. Filled out from reference TRBV19 and TRBJ1-5, the complete variable domain reads DGGITQSPKYLFRKEGQNVTLSCEQNLNHDAMYWYRQDPGQGLRLIYYSQIVNDFQKGDIAEGYSVSREKKESFPLTVTSAQKNPTAFYLCASRGGGTGSNQPQHFGDGTRLSIL.

This clonotype was detected many times. The chain joins TRBV20-1 to TRBJ2-6; no firm D call. Trimming removed 5 bases from V and 1 base from J, with 6 bases in between. The V gene's germline CDR1 is DFQATT and CDR2 SNEGSKA (reference sequence). The CDR3 is made up of 13 amino acids. The CDR3 spells CSAFVSGANVLTF. CDR3 DNA: TGCAGTGCTTTTGTGTCTGGGGCCAACGTCCTGACTTTC.

As to this clonotype: A far larger clone lies a single base away; this is likely a read error. The chain combines TRBV7-3 with TRBJ1-4; tentatively, D is TRBD2 (6 bases). Near its end, the DNA agrees better with TRBJ2-3, so the J call may be wrong. The CDR3 covers 13 residues. Germline loops: CDR1 SGHTA, CDR2 FQGTGA. The CDR3 region has the DNA TGTGCCAGCGCCTTGGAGGGTTCAAATACGCAGTATTTT. Its translation: CASALEGSNTQYF.

The chain combines TRBV25-1 with TRBJ2-4, with unresolved D. With 4 bases removed from V and 1 base from J, the gap between germline ends came to 8 bases. Germline values: CDR1 MGHDK, CDR2 SYGVNS. The CDR3 contains 14 residues. Here the CDR3 reads CASSAVGAKNIQYF. CDR3 sequence (DNA): TGTGCCAGCAGTGCGGTGGGGGCCAAAAACATTCAGTACTTC.

In its sample, this clonotype was seen many times. The V gene is TRBV19, the J gene TRBJ2-6; D unclear. Germline values: CDR1 LNHDA, CDR2 SQIVND (reference sequence). The V end was cut by 8 bases, the J end by 1 base, with 6 bases between. This CDR3 is built from 13 residues. CDR3 coding DNA: TGTGCCAGTGCCCAGTCTGGGGCCAACGTCCTGACTTTC. It translates to CASAQSGANVLTF.

This clonotype was recorded at least ten times. The CDR3 DNA reads as TGCAGCGTTGAAGGGACAGCGGACGAGCAGTACTTC. Translating it yields CSVEGTADEQYF. The V and J genes are TRBV29-1 and TRBJ2-7; tentatively, D is TRBD1 (6 bases). Trimming cost V 1 base and J 5 bases, with 9 bases left between them. The CDR3 is 12 residues long. Germline loops: CDR1 SQVTM, CDR2 ANQGSEA.

Ten or more counts support this clonotype. The rearrangement joins TRBV15 to TRBJ2-1; D is uncertain. Trimming cost V 3 bases and J 5 bases, with 8 bases left between them. Per germline, CDR1 LNHNV and CDR2 YYDKDF (reference sequence). The CDR3 is 13 amino acids. This chain's CDR3 is CATSSGWDNEQFF. CDR3 nucleotides: TGTGCCACCAGCAGTGGATGGGACAATGAGCAGTTCTTC.

The sample holds a few counts of this clonotype. This chain links TRBV12-3 or TRBV12-4 with TRBJ2-2; D is tentatively TRBD1 or TRBD2 (7 bases each). The ends were cut back, 3 bases at V and 4 bases at J, with 12 bases in the middle. This CDR3 has 15 amino acids. Written as DNA, the CDR3 is TGTGCCAGCAGTTTCTTCAGGGGGGGCACCGGGGAGCTGTTTTTT. Its translation: CASSFFRGGTGELFF.

This rearrangement joins TRBV5-1 to TRBJ1-1; perhaps TRBD1 as D (6 bases). Germline-derived CDR1 and CDR2 are SGHRS and YFSETQ. This CDR3 region has 14 residues. The V end lost 1 base, the J end lost 3 bases, and 10 bases lay between the germline ends. The CDR3 sequence is CASSLQGPDTEAFF. For the CDR3, the DNA is TGCGCCAGCAGCTTGCAGGGGCCGGACACTGAAGCTTTCTTT.

This clonotype has a count of ten or more. This CDR3 is CASSIEGLAGNEQFF. DNA for the CDR3: TGTGCCAGTAGTATAGAGGGACTAGCGGGCAATGAGCAGTTCTTC. This rearrangement joins TRBV19 to TRBJ2-1; 12 bases match TRBD2. V lost 0 bases, J lost 6 bases, and 0 bases stayed unmatched. CDR1 is LNHDA and CDR2 is SQIVND in the germline V gene (reference sequence). The CDR3 consists of 15 residues.

This clonotype was seen many times. This chain links TRBV28 with TRBJ1-1, with 10 bases identical to TRBD1. Germline lookup yields CDR1 MDHEN and CDR2 SYDVKM. The V and J ends lost 2 bases and 10 bases, in that order; junction bases with no gene match: 7. The CDR3 covers 14 residues. The CDR3 DNA reads as TGTGCCAGCAGTTTACGGGGACAGGGGAAAGGAGCTTTCTTT. Its protein is CASSLRGQGKGAFF. Full variable domain (remainder filled in from reference TRBV28 and TRBJ1-1): DVKVTQSSRYLVKRTGEKVFLECVQDMDHENMFWYRQDPGLGLRLIYFSYDVKMKEKGDIPEGYSVSREKKERFSLILESASTNQTSMYLCASSLRGQGKGAFFGQGTRLTVV.

There are many counts of this clonotype. This chain's CDR3 is CASSTGLSNTEAFF. The DNA for the CDR3 is TGTGCCAGCAGCACAGGGCTATCGAACACTGAAGCTTTCTTT. This chain links TRBV6-5 with TRBJ1-1, with TRBD1 as a possible D gene (6 bases). Germline V gene data show CDR1 as MNHEY and CDR2 as SVGAGI. The CDR3 extends over 14 amino acids. Trimming cost V 6 bases and J 1 base, with 12 bases left between them.

Ten or more counts support this clonotype. The CDR3 protein is CASSQEGQDTDTQYF. The CDR3, as DNA: TGTGCCAGCAGCCAAGAAGGACAGGACACAGATACGCAGTATTTT. This sequence joins TRBV4-2 and TRBJ2-3, with 7 bases aligning to TRBD1. Germline CDR1 and CDR2: LGHNA and YNFKEQ. The CDR3 has 15 residues. The J segment lost 2 bases and the V segment lost 0 bases, leaving 2 bases of the junction unmatched.

Regarding this clonotype: A far bigger clonotype differs at one base, so this is likely a read error. The chain uses TRBV7-9 and TRBJ2-1; TRBD2 aligns across 8 bases. The CDR3 has 13 amino acids. The germline V gene encodes CDR1 SEHNR and CDR2 FQNEAQ (reference sequence). The CDR3 DNA follows: TGTGCCAGCAGCTCCACTAGCGGTTCGACCCGGTACTTC. Amino acids: CASSSTSGSTRYF.

On this clonotype: Since a much larger clone is just one base distant, this may be a read error. This rearrangement joins TRBV7-2 to TRBJ1-4; TRBD1 might be the D (5 bases). The CDR3 runs to 16 residues. Germline assignment: CDR1 SGHTA and CDR2 FQGNSA. CDR3 nucleotides: TGTGCCATCAGCCAAATTCCGGGACCTTGGTCCGAAAAACTGTTTTTT. This encodes CAISQIPGPWSEKLFF.

Ten or more counts support this clonotype. V is TRBV28 and J is TRBJ2-2; D unresolved. CDR1 and CDR2 from the germline V gene are MDHEN and SYDVKM. CDR3 size: 14 residues. V shed 6 bases and J shed 1 base, with 9 bases lying between them. CDR3 sequence (DNA): TGTGCCAGCAGCTTGGTTCAGAACACCGGGGAGCTGTTTTTT. Its translation: CASSLVQNTGELFF.